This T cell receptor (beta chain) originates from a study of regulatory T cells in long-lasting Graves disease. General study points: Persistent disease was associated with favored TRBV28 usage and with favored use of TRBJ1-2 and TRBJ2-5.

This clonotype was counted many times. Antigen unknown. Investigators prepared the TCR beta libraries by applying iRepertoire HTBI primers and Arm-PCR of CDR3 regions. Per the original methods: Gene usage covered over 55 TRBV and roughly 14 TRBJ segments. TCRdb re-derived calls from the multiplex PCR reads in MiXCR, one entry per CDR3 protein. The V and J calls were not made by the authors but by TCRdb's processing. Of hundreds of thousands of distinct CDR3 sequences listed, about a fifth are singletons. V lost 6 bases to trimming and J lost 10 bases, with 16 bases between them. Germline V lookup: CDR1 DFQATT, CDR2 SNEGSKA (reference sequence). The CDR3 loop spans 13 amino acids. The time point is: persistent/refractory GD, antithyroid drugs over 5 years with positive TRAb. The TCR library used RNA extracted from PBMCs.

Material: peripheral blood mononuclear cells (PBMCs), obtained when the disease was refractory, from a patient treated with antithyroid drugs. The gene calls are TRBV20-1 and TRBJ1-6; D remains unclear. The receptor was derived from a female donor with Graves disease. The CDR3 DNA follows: TGCAGTGCCCGCGAGGGATTAATCTCACCCCTCCACTTT. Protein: CSAREGLISPLHF.